This entry lists 13 T cell receptor beta chains sequenced from one sample in a study of shared clonotypes between healthy human individuals. Only in-frame clones appear in the TCRdb table, and some are missing; sequencing was by immunoSEQ multiplex PCR. The sample has roughly 2 million clones, approximately 95% seen once. Selected positively for CCR7 and CD45RO-negative, naive CD8 cells excluded terminally differentiated effector memory CD45RA+ cells. The sequencing input was naive CD8+ T cells sorted from blood. The source is a man aged 18 to 30 in good health.

The chain recombines TRBV2 with TRBJ2-7, with a weak D call TRBD2 (6 bases). The CDR3 covers 12 residues. Germline lookup yields CDR1 SNHLY and CDR2 FYNNEI. Trimming took off 5 bases at V and 5 bases at J, with 10 bases between the two ends. CDR3 loop: CASSPLAHEQYF. CDR3 nucleotide sequence: TGTGCCAGCAGTCCGCTAGCGCACGAGCAGTACTTC.

In the case of this clone: Other nucleotide sequences from this sample produce the same CDR3. The chain uses TRBV4-1 and TRBJ2-7; D is unclear. With 1 base removed from V and 4 bases from J, the gap between germline ends came to 8 bases. CDR3 size: 13 residues. Germline CDR1 reads MGHRA; CDR2 reads YSYEKL. In nucleotides, the CDR3 is TGCGCCAGCAGCCAAGCTCCCTCTTACGAGCAGTACTTC. Encoded protein: CASSQAPSYEQYF.

The chain recombines TRBV30 with TRBJ1-3; 8 bases map to TRBD1. V was clipped by 2 bases and J by 0 bases; unmatched bases: 15. Germline CDR1 GTSNPN, CDR2 SVGIG (reference sequence). CDR3 length: 19 residues. CDR3 amino acids: CAWSFHPGQDPTSGNTIYF. CDR3 nucleotide sequence: TGTGCCTGGAGTTTCCATCCGGGACAGGATCCTACCTCTGGAAACACCATATATTTT.

The gene calls are TRBV6-1 and TRBJ2-7; D is unclear. This CDR3 is built from 14 residues. Trimming left V 5 bases short and J 4 bases short, with 15 bases between. Per the germline V gene, CDR1 is MNHNS and CDR2 is SASEGT. The CDR3 region has the DNA TGTGCCAGCAGTCCGAAAGGGTCGGCGTACGAGCAGTACTTC. Translating gives CASSPKGSAYEQYF.

The genes are TRBV5-3 and TRBJ1-5, with TRBD1 as a possible D gene (6 bases). TRBV5-3 is marked as an open reading frame, function uncertain. The CDR3 covers 22 residues. Trimming took off 2 bases at V and 1 base at J, with 31 bases between the two ends. Here the CDR3 DNA reads TGTGCCAGAAGCTTTTCCTGTCGCGGGGCCTCCCCGGGGGGCGCGAGCAATCAGCCCCAGCATTTT. Its protein product is CARSFSCRGASPGGASNQPQHF.

A word on this clone: The sample carries other DNA sequences with the same CDR3. V is TRBV5-6 and J is TRBJ1-6; D unclear. Trimming took off 1 base at V and 6 bases at J, with 2 bases between the two ends. The CDR3 runs to 12 residues. CDR1 is SGHDT, CDR2 YYEEEE, per germline. As DNA, the CDR3 is TGTGCCAGCAGCTTGAGTAATTCACCCCTCCACTTT. This gives the protein CASSLSNSPLHF.

The V and J genes are TRBV7-6 and TRBJ2-5, with TRBD1 identical over 7 bases. With V trimmed by 1 base and J by 2 bases, 10 bases remained unmatched. CDR1 is SGHVS and CDR2 is FNYEAQ in the germline V gene. This CDR3 has 17 residues. The CDR3 DNA reads TGTGCCAGCAGCTTAGGTCTTGAGGGCAGGGGGCAAGAGACCCAGTACTTC. Translation gives CASSLGLEGRGQETQYF.

V is TRBV6-1 and J is TRBJ2-5; 14 bases map to TRBD2. The V gene end was trimmed by 11 bases and the J gene end by 4 bases; junction bases not matched to a gene: 3. The CDR3 runs to 13 residues. Per the germline V gene, CDR1 is MNHNS and CDR2 is SASEGT. In DNA, the CDR3 is TGTGCCGGGGGGACTAGCGGGAGAGAGACCCAGTACTTC. Its translation: CAGGTSGRETQYF.

This sequence joins TRBV6-9 and TRBJ2-7; 9 nucleotides align to TRBD2. CDR1 MNHGY and CDR2 SVAAGI come from the germline V gene. The CDR3 runs 16 residues. Losses at the gene ends were 0 bases for V and 3 bases for J; bases not matched to a gene: 6. The CDR3 region is CASSYSLAGRYYEQYF. The CDR3 bases are TGTGCCAGCAGTTATTCTCTAGCGGGAAGGTACTACGAGCAGTACTTC.

Comments on this clone: The sample contains more than one DNA sequence encoding this CDR3. The chain joins TRBV5-6 to TRBJ2-1; D perhaps matches TRBD1 (5 bases). The germline CDR1 and CDR2 sequences are SGHDT and YYEEEE. This CDR3 has 13 amino acids. V was cut by 1 base and J by 3 bases, with 5 bases left in between. CDR3 residues: CASSLQGYNEQFF. The CDR3 coding sequence is TGTGCCAGCAGCTTGCAGGGCTACAATGAGCAGTTCTTC.

The chain carries TRBV13 and TRBJ2-7, with D hard to call. The CDR3 extends over 15 amino acids. V was clipped by 2 bases and J by 0 bases, with 11 bases between them. Germline CDR1 is PRHDT and CDR2 is FYEKMQ (reference sequence). CDR3 DNA: TGTGCCAGCAGCTTACACGGGTATAGCTCCTACGAGCAGTACTTC. It codes for CASSLHGYSSYEQYF. Full variable domain (rest looked up from reference TRBV13 and TRBJ2-7): AAGVIQSPRHLIKEKRETATLKCYPIPRHDTVYWYQQGPGQDPQFLISFYEKMQSDKGSIPDRFSAQQFSDYHSELNMSSLELGDSALYFCASSLHGYSSYEQYFGPGTRLTVT.

This chain connects TRBV19 to TRBJ1-1, with a tentative D call TRBD1 (5 bases). Germline CDR1 is LNHDA and CDR2 is SQIVND (reference sequence). V gave up 1 base and J gave up 11 bases, with 11 bases separating them. The CDR3 consists of 12 residues. CDR3 residues: CASSIGGYVAFF. In DNA form, the CDR3 reads TGTGCCAGTAGTATAGGGGGCTATGTTGCTTTCTTT. Full variable domain (missing parts from reference TRBV19 and TRBJ1-1): DGGITQSPKYLFRKEGQNVTLSCEQNLNHDAMYWYRQDPGQGLRLIYYSQIVNDFQKGDIAEGYSVSREKKESFPLTVTSAQKNPTAFYLCASSIGGYVAFFGQGTRLTVV.

Concerning this clone itself: Other DNA variants within this sample encode the same CDR3. The chain is built from TRBV6-1 and TRBJ1-5; D is uncertain. Germline V lookup: CDR1 MNHNS, CDR2 SASEGT. The V and J ends lost 0 bases and 0 bases respectively, with 9 bases between them. CDR3 length equals 16 residues. The CDR3 region is CASSEARGHSNQPQHF. In DNA form, the CDR3 reads TGTGCCAGCAGTGAAGCGCGTGGTCATAGCAATCAGCCCCAGCATTTT.